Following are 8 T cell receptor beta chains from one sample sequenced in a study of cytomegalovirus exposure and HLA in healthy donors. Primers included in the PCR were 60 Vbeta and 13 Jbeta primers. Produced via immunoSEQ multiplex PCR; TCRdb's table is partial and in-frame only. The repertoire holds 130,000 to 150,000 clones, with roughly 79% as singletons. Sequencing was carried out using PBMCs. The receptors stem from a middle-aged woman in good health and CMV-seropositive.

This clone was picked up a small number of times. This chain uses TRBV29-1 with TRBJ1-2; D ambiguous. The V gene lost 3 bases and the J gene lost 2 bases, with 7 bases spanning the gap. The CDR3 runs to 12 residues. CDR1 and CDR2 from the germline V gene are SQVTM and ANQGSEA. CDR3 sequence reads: CSVELQNYGYTF. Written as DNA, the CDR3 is TGCAGCGTTGAGCTACAGAACTATGGCTACACCTTC.

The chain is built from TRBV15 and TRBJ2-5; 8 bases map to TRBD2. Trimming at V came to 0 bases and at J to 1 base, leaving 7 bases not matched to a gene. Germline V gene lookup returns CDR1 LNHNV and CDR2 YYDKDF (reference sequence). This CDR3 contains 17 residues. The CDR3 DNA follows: TGTGCCACCAGCAGAGATGGCGGCGGGGGGACCCAAGAGACCCAGTACTTC. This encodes CATSRDGGGGTQETQYF.

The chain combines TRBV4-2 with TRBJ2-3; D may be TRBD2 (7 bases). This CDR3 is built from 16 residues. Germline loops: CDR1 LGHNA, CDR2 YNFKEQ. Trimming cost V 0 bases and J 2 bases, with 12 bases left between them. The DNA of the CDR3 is TGTGCCAGCAGCCAAGAAGGGGGGGAAATCACAGATACGCAGTATTTT. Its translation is CASSQEGGEITDTQYF.

The CDR3 DNA reads as TGTGCCAGCATCAGAAAAGGACAGGGAGGGAATTCACCCCTCCACTTT. It encodes CASIRKGQGGNSPLHF. This chain connects TRBV5-6 to TRBJ1-6; 8 positions match TRBD1. Trimming took 6 bases from V and 7 from J; bases not matched to a gene: 12. This CDR3 contains 16 residues. The germline V gene encodes CDR1 SGHDT and CDR2 YYEEEE.

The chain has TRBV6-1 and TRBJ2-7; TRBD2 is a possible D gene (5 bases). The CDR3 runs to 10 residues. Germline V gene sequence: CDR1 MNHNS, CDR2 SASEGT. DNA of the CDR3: TGTGCTACCGGGACCTACGAGCAGTACTTC. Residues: CATGTYEQYF.

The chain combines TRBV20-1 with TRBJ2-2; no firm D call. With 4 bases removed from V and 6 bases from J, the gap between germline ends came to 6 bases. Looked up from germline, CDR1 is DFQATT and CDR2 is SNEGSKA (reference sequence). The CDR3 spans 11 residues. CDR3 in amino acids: CSAKQAGELFF. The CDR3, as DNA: TGCAGTGCTAAGCAGGCCGGGGAGCTGTTTTTT.

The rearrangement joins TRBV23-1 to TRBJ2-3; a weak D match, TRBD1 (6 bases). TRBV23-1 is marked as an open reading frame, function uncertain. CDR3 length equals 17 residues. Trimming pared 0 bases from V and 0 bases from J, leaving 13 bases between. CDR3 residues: CASSQSPPGVSTDTQYF. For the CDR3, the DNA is TGCGCCAGCAGTCAATCTCCGCCAGGGGTTAGCACAGATACGCAGTATTTT.

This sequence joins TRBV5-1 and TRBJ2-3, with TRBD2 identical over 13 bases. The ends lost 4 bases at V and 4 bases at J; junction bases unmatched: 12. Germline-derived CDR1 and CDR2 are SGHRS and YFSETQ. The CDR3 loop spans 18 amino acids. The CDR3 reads CASSRWTSGGPWADTQYF. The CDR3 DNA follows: TGCGCCAGCAGCCGATGGACTAGCGGGGGTCCCTGGGCAGATACGCAGTATTTT.